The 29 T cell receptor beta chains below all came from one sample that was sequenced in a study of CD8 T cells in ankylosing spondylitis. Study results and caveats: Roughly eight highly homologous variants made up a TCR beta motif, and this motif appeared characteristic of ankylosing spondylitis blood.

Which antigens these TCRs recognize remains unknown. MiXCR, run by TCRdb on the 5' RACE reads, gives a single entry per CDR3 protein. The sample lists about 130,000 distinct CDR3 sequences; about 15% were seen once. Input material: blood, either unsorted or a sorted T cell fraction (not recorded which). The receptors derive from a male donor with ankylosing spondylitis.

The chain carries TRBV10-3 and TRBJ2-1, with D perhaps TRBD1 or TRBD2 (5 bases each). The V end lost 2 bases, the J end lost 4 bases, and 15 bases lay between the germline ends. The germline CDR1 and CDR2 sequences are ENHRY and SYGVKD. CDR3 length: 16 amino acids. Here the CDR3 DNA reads TGTGCCATCAGTGAGCCGGGTGGGGACGCTTACAATGAGCAGTTCTTC. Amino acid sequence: CAISEPGGDAYNEQFF.

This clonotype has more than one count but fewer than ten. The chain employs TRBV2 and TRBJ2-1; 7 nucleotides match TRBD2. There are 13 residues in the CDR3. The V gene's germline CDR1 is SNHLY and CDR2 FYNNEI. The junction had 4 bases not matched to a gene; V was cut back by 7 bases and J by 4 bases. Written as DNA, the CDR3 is TGTGCCAGCAAGACTAGCAGTTACAATGAGCAGTTCTTC. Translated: CASKTSSYNEQFF.

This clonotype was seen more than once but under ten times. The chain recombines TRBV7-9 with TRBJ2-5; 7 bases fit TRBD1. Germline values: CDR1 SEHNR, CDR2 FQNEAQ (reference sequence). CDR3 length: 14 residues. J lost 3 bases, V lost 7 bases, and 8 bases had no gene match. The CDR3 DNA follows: TGTGCCAGCAAGCTAGTACAGGGGAAAGAGACCCAGTACTTC. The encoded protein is CASKLVQGKETQYF. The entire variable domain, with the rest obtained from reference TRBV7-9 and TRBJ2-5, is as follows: DTGVSQNPRHKITKRGQNVTFRCDPISEHNRLYWYRQTLGQGPEFLTYFQNEAQLEKSRLLSDRFSAERPKGSFSTLEIQRTEQGDSAMYLCASKLVQGKETQYFGPGTRLLVL.

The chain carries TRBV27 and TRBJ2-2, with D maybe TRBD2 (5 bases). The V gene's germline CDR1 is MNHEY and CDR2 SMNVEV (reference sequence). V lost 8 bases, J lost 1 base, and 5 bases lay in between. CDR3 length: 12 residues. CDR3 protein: CASGGNTGELFF. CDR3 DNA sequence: TGTGCCAGCGGAGGGAACACCGGGGAGCTGTTTTTT.

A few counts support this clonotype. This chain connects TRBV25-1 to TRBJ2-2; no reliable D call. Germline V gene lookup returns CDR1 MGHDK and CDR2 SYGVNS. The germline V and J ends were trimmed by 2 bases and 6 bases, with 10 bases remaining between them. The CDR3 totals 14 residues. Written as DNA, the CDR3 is TGTGCCAGCAGTGAAGCAAGAGCTTCCGGGGAGCTGTTTTTT. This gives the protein CASSEARASGELFF.

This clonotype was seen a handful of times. This CDR3 reads CASTPGTGDQPQHF. The CDR3 coding sequence is TGTGCCAGCACCCCCGGGACAGGGGATCAGCCCCAGCATTTT. The chain uses TRBV12-3 or TRBV12-4 and TRBJ1-5; TRBD1 agrees at 10 bases. The V and J ends lost 7 bases and 5 bases, in that order; junction bases with no gene match: 5. The CDR3 loop spans 14 amino acids.

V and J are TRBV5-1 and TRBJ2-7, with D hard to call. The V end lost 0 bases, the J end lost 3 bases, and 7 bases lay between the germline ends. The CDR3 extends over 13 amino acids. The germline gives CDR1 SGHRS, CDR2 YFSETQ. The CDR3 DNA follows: TGCGCCAGCAGCTTGGGACCCCGCTACGAGCAGTACTTC. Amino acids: CASSLGPRYEQYF.

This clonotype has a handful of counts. The CDR3 is CSASVVGGGQPQHF. For the CDR3, the DNA is TGCAGTGCTAGCGTGGTTGGGGGAGGTCAGCCCCAGCATTTT. The chain recombines TRBV20-1 with TRBJ1-5, with D possibly being TRBD1 (5 bases). The V end was cut by 3 bases, the J end by 6 bases, with 15 bases between. The germline gives CDR1 DFQATT, CDR2 SNEGSKA (reference sequence). This CDR3 is 14 amino acids long.

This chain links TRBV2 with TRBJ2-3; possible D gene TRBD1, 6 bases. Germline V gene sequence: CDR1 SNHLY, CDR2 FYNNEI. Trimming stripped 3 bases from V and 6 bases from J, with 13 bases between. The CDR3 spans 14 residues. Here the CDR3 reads CASSENREMDTQYF. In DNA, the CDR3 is TGTGCCAGCAGTGAGAACAGGGAAATGGATACGCAGTATTTT.

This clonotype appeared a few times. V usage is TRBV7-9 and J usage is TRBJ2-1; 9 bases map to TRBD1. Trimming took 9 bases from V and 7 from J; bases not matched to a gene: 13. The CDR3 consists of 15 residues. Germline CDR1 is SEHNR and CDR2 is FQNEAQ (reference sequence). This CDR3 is CASTPGDRVGNEQFF. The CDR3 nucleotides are TGTGCCAGTACCCCCGGGGACAGGGTTGGGAATGAGCAGTTCTTC.

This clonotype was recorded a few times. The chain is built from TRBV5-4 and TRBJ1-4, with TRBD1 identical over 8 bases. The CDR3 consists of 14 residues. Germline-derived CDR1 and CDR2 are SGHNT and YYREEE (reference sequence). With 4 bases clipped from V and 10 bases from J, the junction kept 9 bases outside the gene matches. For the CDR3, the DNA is TGTGCCAGCAGCCAGGACAGGGACCTCGGAAAACTGTTTTTT. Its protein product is CASSQDRDLGKLFF.

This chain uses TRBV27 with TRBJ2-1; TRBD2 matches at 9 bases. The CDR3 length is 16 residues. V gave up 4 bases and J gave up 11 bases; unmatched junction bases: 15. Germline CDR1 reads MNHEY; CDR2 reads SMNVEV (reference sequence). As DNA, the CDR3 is TGTGCCAGCAGTTCAGCCCTAGGAGAGACTAGCGGAAAGCAGTTCTTC. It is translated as CASSSALGETSGKQFF.

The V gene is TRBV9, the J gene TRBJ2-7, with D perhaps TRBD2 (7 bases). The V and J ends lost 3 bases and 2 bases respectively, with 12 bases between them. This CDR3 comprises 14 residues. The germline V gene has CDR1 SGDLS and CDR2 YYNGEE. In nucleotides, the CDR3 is TGTGCCAGCAGCGGAGGGGGGGGACCCTACGAGCAGTACTTC. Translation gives CASSGGGGPYEQYF.

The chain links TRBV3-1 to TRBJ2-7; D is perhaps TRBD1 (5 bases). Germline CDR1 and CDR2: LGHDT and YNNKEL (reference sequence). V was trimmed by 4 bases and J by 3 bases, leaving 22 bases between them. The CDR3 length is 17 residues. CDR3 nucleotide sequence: TGTGCCAGCAGCCGCACGTCCCGGCAGGGTAGAAGCTACGAGCAGTACTTC. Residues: CASSRTSRQGRSYEQYF.

This chain's CDR3 is CASSEGTTSSYNEQFF. CDR3 nucleotides: TGTGCCAGCAGTGAAGGGACGACGAGCTCCTACAATGAGCAGTTCTTC. This chain links TRBV2 with TRBJ2-1, with no clear D. V was cut by 1 base and J by 0 bases, with 10 bases left in between. The CDR3 covers 16 residues. Germline V CDR1 and CDR2: SNHLY, FYNNEI.

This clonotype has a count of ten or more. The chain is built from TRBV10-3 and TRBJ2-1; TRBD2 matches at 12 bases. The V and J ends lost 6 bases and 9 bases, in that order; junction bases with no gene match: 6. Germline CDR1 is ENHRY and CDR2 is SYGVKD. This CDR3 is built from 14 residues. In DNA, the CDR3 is TGTGCCATCAGCGAACTAGCGGGAGGCGGTGAGCAGTTCTTC. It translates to CAISELAGGGEQFF.

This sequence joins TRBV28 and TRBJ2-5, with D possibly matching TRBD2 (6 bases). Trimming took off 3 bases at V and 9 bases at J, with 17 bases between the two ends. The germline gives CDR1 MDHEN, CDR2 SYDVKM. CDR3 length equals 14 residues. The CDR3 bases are TGTGCCAGCAGTTTCGAAACTGCCCGGGACTCCCAGTACTTC. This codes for CASSFETARDSQYF. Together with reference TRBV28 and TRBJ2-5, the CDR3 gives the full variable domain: DVKVTQSSRYLVKRTGEKVFLECVQDMDHENMFWYRQDPGLGLRLIYFSYDVKMKEKGDIPEGYSVSREKKERFSLILESASTNQTSMYLCASSFETARDSQYFGPGTRLLVL.

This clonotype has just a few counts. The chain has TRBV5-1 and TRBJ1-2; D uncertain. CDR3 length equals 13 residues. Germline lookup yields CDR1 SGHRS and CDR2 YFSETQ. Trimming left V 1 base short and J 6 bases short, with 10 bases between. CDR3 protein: CASSLNVGDGYTF. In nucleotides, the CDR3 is TGCGCCAGCAGCTTGAACGTTGGTGATGGCTACACCTTC.

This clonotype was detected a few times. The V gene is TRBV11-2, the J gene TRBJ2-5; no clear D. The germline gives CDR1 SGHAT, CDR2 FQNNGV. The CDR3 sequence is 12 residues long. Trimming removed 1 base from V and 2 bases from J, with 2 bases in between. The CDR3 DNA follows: TGTGCCAGCAGCTTAGGGCAAGAGACCCAGTACTTC. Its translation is CASSLGQETQYF.

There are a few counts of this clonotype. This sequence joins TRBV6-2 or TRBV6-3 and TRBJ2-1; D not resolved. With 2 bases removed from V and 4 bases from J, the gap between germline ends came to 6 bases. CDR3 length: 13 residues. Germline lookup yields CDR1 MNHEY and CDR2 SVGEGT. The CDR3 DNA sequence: TGTGCCAGCAGTTACCTAAGTTACAATGAGCAGTTCTTC. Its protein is CASSYLSYNEQFF.

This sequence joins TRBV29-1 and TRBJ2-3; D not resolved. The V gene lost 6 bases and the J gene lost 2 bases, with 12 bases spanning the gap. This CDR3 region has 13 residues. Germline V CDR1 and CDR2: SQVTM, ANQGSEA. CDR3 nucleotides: TGCAGCGTGGACGTTAAGACCACAGATACGCAGTATTTT. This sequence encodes CSVDVKTTDTQYF.

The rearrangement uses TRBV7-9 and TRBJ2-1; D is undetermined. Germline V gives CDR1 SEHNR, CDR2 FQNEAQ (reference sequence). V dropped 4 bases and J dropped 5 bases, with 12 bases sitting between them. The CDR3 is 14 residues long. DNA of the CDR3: TGTGCCAGCAGCTCTCCAGCAGAACACAATGAGCAGTTCTTC. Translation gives CASSSPAEHNEQFF.

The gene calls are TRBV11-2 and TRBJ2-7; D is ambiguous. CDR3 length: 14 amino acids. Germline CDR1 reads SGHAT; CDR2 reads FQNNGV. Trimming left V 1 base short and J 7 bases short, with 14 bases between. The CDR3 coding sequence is TGTGCCAGCAGCTTAGTTGGCAGTGGAGTAGAGCAGTACTTC. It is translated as CASSLVGSGVEQYF. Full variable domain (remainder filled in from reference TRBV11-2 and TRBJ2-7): EAGVAQSPRYKIIEKRQSVAFWCNPISGHATLYWYQQILGQGPKLLIQFQNNGVVDDSQLPKDRFSAERLKGVDSTLKIQPAKLEDSAVYLCASSLVGSGVEQYFGPGTRLTVT.

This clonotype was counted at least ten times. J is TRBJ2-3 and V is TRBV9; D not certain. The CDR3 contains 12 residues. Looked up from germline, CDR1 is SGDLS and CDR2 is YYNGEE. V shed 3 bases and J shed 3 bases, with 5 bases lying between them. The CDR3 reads CASSAPTDTQYF. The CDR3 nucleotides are TGTGCCAGCAGCGCACCAACAGATACGCAGTATTTT.

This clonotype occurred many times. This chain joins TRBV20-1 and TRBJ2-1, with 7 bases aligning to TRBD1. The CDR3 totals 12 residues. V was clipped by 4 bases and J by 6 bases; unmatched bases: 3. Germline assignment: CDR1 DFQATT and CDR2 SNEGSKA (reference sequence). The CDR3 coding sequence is TGCAGTGCTACAGGGGGAACCAATGAGCAGTTCTTC. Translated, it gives CSATGGTNEQFF.

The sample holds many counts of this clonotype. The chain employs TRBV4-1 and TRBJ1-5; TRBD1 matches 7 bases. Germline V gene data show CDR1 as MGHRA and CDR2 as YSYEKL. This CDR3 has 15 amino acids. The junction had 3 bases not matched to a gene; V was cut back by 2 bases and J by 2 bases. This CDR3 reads CASSQPGTGNQPQHF. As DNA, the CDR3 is TGCGCCAGCAGCCAACCAGGGACAGGCAATCAGCCCCAGCATTTT.

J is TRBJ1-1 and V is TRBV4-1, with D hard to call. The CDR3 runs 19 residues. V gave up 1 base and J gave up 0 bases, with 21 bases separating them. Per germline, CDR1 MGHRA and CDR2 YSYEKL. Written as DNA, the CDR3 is TGCGCCAGCAGCCAAGTGTCAGGAGGGTTTTATCCTTTGAACACTGAAGCTTTCTTT. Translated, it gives CASSQVSGGFYPLNTEAFF.

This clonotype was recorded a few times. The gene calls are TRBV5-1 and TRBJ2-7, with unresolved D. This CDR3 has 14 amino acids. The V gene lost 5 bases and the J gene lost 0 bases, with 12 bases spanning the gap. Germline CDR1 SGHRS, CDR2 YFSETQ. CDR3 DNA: TGCGCCAGCAGTAGTCCGGGTAGCTCCTACGAGCAGTACTTC. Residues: CASSSPGSSYEQYF.

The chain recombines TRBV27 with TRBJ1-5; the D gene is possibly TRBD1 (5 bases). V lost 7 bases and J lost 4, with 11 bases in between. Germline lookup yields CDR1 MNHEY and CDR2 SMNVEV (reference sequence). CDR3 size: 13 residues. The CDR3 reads CASTQGRNQPQHF. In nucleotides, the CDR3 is TGTGCCAGCACGCAGGGCAGGAATCAGCCCCAGCATTTT.